This T cell receptor beta chain was obtained from a study of shared clonotypes between healthy human individuals. Measured with immunoSEQ multiplex PCR; TCRdb has only the in-frame clones, and not every one. Seen here are hundreds of thousands of clones, 92% observed once, and the top ten hold nearly 25%. This CDR3 comprises 15 residues. Trimming removed 0 bases at V and 4 bases at J, with 9 bases between. Germline CDR1 SGHDN, CDR2 FVKESK. Terminally differentiated effector memory CD45RA+ cells were excluded by CCR7 positive selection of CD45RO-negative cells. This chain links TRBV14 with TRBJ1-4; possibly TRBD1 for D (6 bases). Sample: naive CD8+ T cells sorted from blood. This TCR derives from a young man in good health. CDR3: CASSQEDSFNEKLFF. For the CDR3, the DNA is TGTGCCAGCAGCCAAGAGGACAGTTTTAATGAAAAACTGTTTTTT. The variable domain in full, completed from reference TRBV14 and TRBJ1-4, reads EAGVTQFPSHSVIEKGQTVTLRCDPISGHDNLYWYRRVMGKEIKFLLHFVKESKQDESGMPNNRFLAERTGGTYSTLKVQPAELEDSGVYFCASSQEDSFNEKLFFGSGTQLSVL.